This TCR beta chain was sequenced during a study of T-cell reconstitution after alpha-beta-depleted transplantation in children. The TCRbeta library incorporated unique molecular identifiers. MiXCR, applied by TCRdb to the PCR reads, yields one record per CDR3 protein. Of 98,000 or so distinct CDR3 sequences detected, more than 20% appear once; the ten largest clones hold roughly a fifth. Worth noting for this clonotype: Its antigen remains unknown.

V was pared by 2 bases and J by 8 bases, with 12 bases between. This CDR3 contains 13 residues. From germline, CDR1 is DFQATT and CDR2 SNEGSKA (reference sequence). General study points: Surviving recipient T cells and thymic progenitors underlay high day-60 TCRbeta diversity in some patients. T-cell numbers and diversity, one year after transplant, stemmed largely from T cells that were newly produced. As was reported, about two months after transplant, alpha-beta T cells came from several hundred expanded graft clones.

The starting material was PBMCs, obtained before TCRalphabeta/CD19-depleted stem cell transplant. V and J are TRBV20-1 and TRBJ1-4; D is unclear. The origin of this receptor is a boy aged 2-15 years with acute lymphoblastic leukemia, due to receive a stem cell transplant. The CDR3 loop reads CSARKGGGEKLFF. The CDR3 DNA sequence: TGCAGTGCTAGAAAGGGTGGAGGGGAAAAACTGTTTTTT.